One sample yielded the 27 T cell receptor beta chains listed below, sequenced in a study of T-cell reconstitution after alpha-beta-depleted transplantation in children. Unique molecular identifiers were used to barcode this TCRbeta library. TCRdb processed the PCR reads anew with MiXCR; each CDR3 protein has one entry. The data show about 110,000 distinct CDR3 sequences, 10% seen once. The sequenced sample was PBMCs from the stem cell graft donor, obtained from the stem cell graft. The source is a human donor who donated a stem cell graft to a child with acute lymphoblastic leukemia.

This clonotype was seen repeatedly, ten times or more. V gene TRBV11-2 combines with J gene TRBJ1-1; possible D gene TRBD1, 6 bases. The CDR3 is 15 amino acids. CDR1 is SGHAT and CDR2 is FQNNGV in the germline V gene. The ends were cut back, 2 bases at V and 4 bases at J, with 14 bases in the middle. DNA of the CDR3: TGTGCCAGCAGCTTAACAGGGATAGGATCCACTGAAGCTTTCTTT. It is translated as CASSLTGIGSTEAFF.

This clonotype has at least ten counts. The chain joins TRBV7-2 to TRBJ2-7; 13 bases are shared with TRBD2. CDR1 SGHTA and CDR2 FQGNSA come from the germline V gene. Trimming at V came to 5 bases and at J to 0 bases, leaving 7 bases not matched to a gene. The CDR3 extends over 17 amino acids. DNA of the CDR3: TGTGCCAGCAGCCACACTAGCGGGGGGGCCTCCTCCTACGAGCAGTACTTC. It yields the protein CASSHTSGGASSYEQYF.

This clonotype was counted at least ten times. The rearrangement uses TRBV27 and TRBJ1-1, with TRBD1 matching over 7 bases. CDR3 length: 15 amino acids. V was clipped by 1 base and J by 5 bases; unmatched bases: 7. The V gene's germline CDR1 is MNHEY and CDR2 SMNVEV (reference sequence). CDR3 coding DNA: TGTGCCAGCAGTTTATTGTACAGGGGAGATACTGAAGCTTTCTTT. Translating gives CASSLLYRGDTEAFF.

Many counts were recorded for this clonotype. This chain joins TRBV5-1 and TRBJ2-7; D gene uncertain. Germline V gene lookup returns CDR1 SGHRS and CDR2 YFSETQ. This CDR3 is built from 15 residues. Trimming took 0 bases from V and 2 from J, leaving 12 bases between them. The CDR3 spells CASSLVWAGAYEQYF. Written as DNA, the CDR3 is TGCGCCAGCAGCTTGGTGTGGGCTGGGGCCTACGAGCAGTACTTC.

This clonotype was seen repeatedly, ten times or more. V gene TRBV29-1 combines with J gene TRBJ2-1; D gene uncertain. The CDR3 runs 14 residues. Germline CDR1 and CDR2: SQVTM and ANQGSEA. Trimming removed 3 bases from V and 0 bases from J, with 9 bases in between. This CDR3 is CSVEPLSSYNEQFF. The DNA for the CDR3 is TGCAGCGTTGAGCCCTTGAGCTCCTACAATGAGCAGTTCTTC.

This clonotype was recorded at least ten times. This chain joins TRBV30 and TRBJ1-4; no reliable D call. Germline V gene data show CDR1 as GTSNPN and CDR2 as SVGIG (reference sequence). CDR3 length: 12 amino acids. Trimming removed 5 bases from V and 5 bases from J, with 9 bases in between. The CDR3 sequence is CAWERSNEKLFF. The CDR3 nucleotides read TGTGCCTGGGAGAGATCCAATGAAAAACTGTTTTTT.

This clonotype has at least ten counts. V usage is TRBV20-1 and J usage is TRBJ2-3; no firm D call. Germline V gene data show CDR1 as DFQATT and CDR2 as SNEGSKA (reference sequence). The ends were cut back, 5 bases at V and 0 bases at J, with 9 bases in the middle. This CDR3 has 13 residues. CDR3 residues: CSAPVLSTDTQYF. CDR3 DNA: TGCAGTGCTCCCGTTCTTAGCACAGATACGCAGTATTTT.

Ten or more counts support this clonotype. The chain recombines TRBV6-2 or TRBV6-3 with TRBJ2-2; 13 positions match TRBD2. V was clipped by 1 base and J by 1 base; unmatched bases: 0. The CDR3 length is 17 residues. CDR1 and CDR2 (germline): MNHEY, SVGEGT. The CDR3: CASSYWTSGGNTGELFF. CDR3 sequence (DNA): TGTGCCAGCAGTTACTGGACTAGCGGGGGGAACACCGGGGAGCTGTTTTTT.

This clonotype was picked up many times. The chain joins TRBV4-3 to TRBJ2-5, with 11 bases identical to TRBD1. V was pared by 0 bases and J by 5 bases, with 5 bases of the junction left unmatched. Germline V CDR1 and CDR2: LGHNA, YSLEER. The CDR3 covers 16 residues. Here the CDR3 DNA reads TGCGCCAGCAGCCAAGATTGGGGGACAGGGGGGGAGACCCAGTACTTC. As protein: CASSQDWGTGGETQYF.

Ten or more counts support this clonotype. V and J are TRBV18 and TRBJ2-1; D uncertain. The CDR3 is 12 amino acids. Germline CDR1 reads KGHSH; CDR2 reads LQKENI. V lost 1 base and J 5 bases, leaving 3 bases between the germline ends. The CDR3 DNA follows: TGTGCCAGCTCACCACAGAACAATGAGCAGTTCTTC. This translates into CASSPQNNEQFF.

This clonotype was recorded at least ten times. V is TRBV7-2 and J is TRBJ1-5, with D possibly being TRBD1 (6 bases). This CDR3 has 15 residues. Germline loops: CDR1 SGHTA, CDR2 FQGNSA. Between the trimmed V and J ends, which lost 3 bases and 3 bases, there was a span of 12 bases. The CDR3 nucleotides are TGTGCCAGCAGCTTTCAAGGGGGAACCAATCAGCCCCAGCATTTT. It specifies CASSFQGGTNQPQHF.

The chain joins TRBV7-2 to TRBJ1-4; 8 nucleotides match TRBD1. After removal of 2 bases from V and 10 bases from J, the junction contained 9 bases not matched to a gene. CDR1 is SGHTA, CDR2 FQGNSA, per germline. The CDR3 has 15 amino acids. Written as DNA, the CDR3 is TGTGCCAGCAGCTTACAGGGGACAGGACGGGGAAAACTGTTTTTT. It codes for CASSLQGTGRGKLFF.

This clonotype was observed at least ten times. CDR3 bases: TGCGCCAGCAGCTTGGCTAGCGGGGGAATTCAAGAGACCCAGTACTTC. This sequence encodes CASSLASGGIQETQYF. V usage is TRBV5-1 and J usage is TRBJ2-5, with TRBD2 matching over 10 bases. CDR1 and CDR2 (germline): SGHRS, YFSETQ. The CDR3 spans 16 residues. The ends lost 0 bases at V and 2 bases at J; junction bases unmatched: 4.

Ten or more counts support this clonotype. This chain joins TRBV28 and TRBJ2-2, with D unresolved. CDR3 length: 14 residues. Germline V gives CDR1 MDHEN, CDR2 SYDVKM. Trimming removed 3 bases at V and 0 bases at J, with 5 bases between. The CDR3 protein is CASSFRPNTGELFF. For the CDR3, the DNA is TGTGCCAGCAGTTTTCGACCGAACACCGGGGAGCTGTTTTTT.

The sample holds many counts of this clonotype. This rearrangement joins TRBV12-3 or TRBV12-4 to TRBJ1-2; TRBD1 matches 7 bases. V lost 5 bases to trimming and J lost 6 bases; unmatched junction nucleotides: 6. The CDR3 covers 13 residues. CDR3 amino acids: CASSVDRVNGYTF. CDR3 nucleotides: TGTGCCAGCAGTGTCGACAGGGTCAATGGCTACACCTTC.

Worth noting for this clonotype: Since a much larger clone is just one base distant, this may be a read error. V usage is TRBV7-2 and J usage is TRBJ2-1; TRBD2 matches at 10 bases. Per the germline V gene, CDR1 is SGHTA and CDR2 is FQGNSA. The CDR3 is made up of 15 amino acids. The CDR3 coding sequence is TGTGCCAGCACCCCTAGCGGGAGCCCCTACAATGTGCAGTTCTTC. Translation: CASTPSGSPYNVQFF.

In this sample, this clonotype turned up many times. This sequence joins TRBV20-1 and TRBJ2-1; D possibly corresponds to TRBD2 (6 bases). This CDR3 is built from 9 residues. Trimming stripped 6 bases from V and 12 bases from J, with 9 bases between. Germline CDR1 is DFQATT and CDR2 is SNEGSKA (reference sequence). The CDR3 sequence: CSAPGGQFF. The DNA of the CDR3 is TGCAGTGCCCCCGGGGGGCAGTTCTTC.

This clonotype was seen ten or more times. The chain has TRBV6-5 and TRBJ2-7; 9 nucleotides line up with TRBD2. V shed 5 bases, J shed 7 bases, and the junction held 9 bases outside the gene matches. Germline values: CDR1 MNHEY, CDR2 SVGAGI. The CDR3 is made up of 14 amino acids. The CDR3 bases are TGTGCCAGCAGTCTCAGCGGGGGGACTTGGGAGCAGTACTTC. This translates into CASSLSGGTWEQYF.

There are many counts of this clonotype. This chain joins TRBV5-1 and TRBJ2-4; TRBD1 matches at 7 bases. The V gene's germline CDR1 is SGHRS and CDR2 YFSETQ. Unmatched junction bases numbered 7, after V lost 4 bases and J lost 0 bases. The CDR3 spans 16 residues. CDR3 in DNA: TGCGCCAGCAGCCCGTGGGACAGTCTAGCCAAAAACATTCAGTACTTC. Its protein product is CASSPWDSLAKNIQYF. The whole variable domain, remainder taken from reference TRBV5-1 and TRBJ2-4, is KAGVTQTPRYLIKTRGQQVTLSCSPISGHRSVSWYQQTPGQGLQFLFEYFSETQRNKGNFPGRFSGRQFSNSRSEMNVSTLELGDSALYLCASSPWDSLAKNIQYFGAGTRLSVL.

This clonotype was observed at least ten times. The CDR3 coding sequence is TGCAGTGCTAGAGGACAGCCCTACGAGCAGTACTTC. Protein: CSARGQPYEQYF. The J gene is TRBJ2-7, the V gene TRBV20-1; possibly TRBD1 for D (5 bases). The CDR3 loop spans 12 amino acids. V dropped 1 base and J dropped 2 bases, with 6 bases sitting between them. The germline V gene has CDR1 DFQATT and CDR2 SNEGSKA (reference sequence).

This clonotype was detected ten times or more. The rearrangement links TRBV20-1 to TRBJ2-3; D perhaps matches TRBD2 (6 bases). Germline CDR1 DFQATT, CDR2 SNEGSKA (reference sequence). The CDR3 runs 15 residues. V was cut by 6 bases and J by 2 bases, with 18 bases left in between. DNA for the CDR3: TGCAGTGCGAATGGTGCGAGGGGACTCACAGATACGCAGTATTTT. Its protein product is CSANGARGLTDTQYF.

This clonotype was recorded a few times. The CDR3 DNA sequence: TGTGCCAGCAGCCCGCAGTACACAGATACGCAGTATTTT. Protein: CASSPQYTDTQYF. This chain links TRBV5-6 with TRBJ2-3; D gene unclear. Looked up from germline, CDR1 is SGHDT and CDR2 is YYEEEE. The CDR3 is 13 amino acids. V gave up 4 bases and J gave up 2 bases, with 8 bases separating them. Based on the CDR3 plus reference TRBV5-6 and TRBJ2-3, the full variable domain is DAGVTQSPTHLIKTRGQQVTLRCSPKSGHDTVSWYQQALGQGPQFIFQYYEEEERQRGNFPDRFSGHQFPNYSSELNVNALLLGDSALYLCASSPQYTDTQYFGPGTRLTVL.

This clonotype was observed at least ten times. This chain links TRBV19 with TRBJ1-1; 8 nucleotides align to TRBD1. The trim removed 3 bases at V and 4 bases at J, leaving 1 base unmatched. Looked up from germline, CDR1 is LNHDA and CDR2 is SQIVND (reference sequence). This CDR3 comprises 13 residues. CDR3 sequence reads: CASSIGTGTEAFF. The DNA of the CDR3 is TGTGCCAGTAGTATCGGGACAGGCACTGAAGCTTTCTTT.

This clonotype was recorded at least ten times. J is TRBJ1-5 and V is TRBV20-1; TRBD1 agrees at 7 bases. Unmatched junction bases numbered 7, after V lost 5 bases and J lost 0 bases. Germline lookup yields CDR1 DFQATT and CDR2 SNEGSKA (reference sequence). This CDR3 is built from 15 residues. For the CDR3, the DNA is TGCAGTGCTCCGGAGGGGGCCTATAGCAATCAGCCCCAGCATTTT. Translating gives CSAPEGAYSNQPQHF.

This clonotype appeared many times. The J gene is TRBJ1-1, the V gene TRBV18; unclear D gene. The germline gives CDR1 KGHSH, CDR2 LQKENI. The CDR3 spans 15 residues. The V end lost 3 bases, the J end lost 5 bases, and 16 bases lay between the germline ends. CDR3 sequence (DNA): TGTGCCAGCTCACCGGAATCGTTCCCCACGACTGAAGCTTTCTTT. Translating gives CASSPESFPTTEAFF.

At least ten counts were recorded for this clonotype. This chain links TRBV9 with TRBJ2-5; D might be TRBD1 (5 bases). CDR3 size: 14 residues. Germline assignment: CDR1 SGDLS and CDR2 YYNGEE. Between the trimmed V and J ends, which lost 1 base and 2 bases, there was a span of 9 bases. The CDR3: CASSVLTDQETQYF. As DNA, the CDR3 is TGTGCCAGCAGCGTATTGACAGATCAAGAGACCCAGTACTTC.

This clonotype was seen at least ten times. The chain employs TRBV27 and TRBJ2-2, with TRBD1 identical over 7 bases. The germline CDR1 and CDR2 sequences are MNHEY and SMNVEV (reference sequence). The CDR3 is 14 residues long. With 5 bases clipped from V and 6 bases from J, the junction kept 6 bases outside the gene matches. The CDR3, as DNA: TGTGCCAGCAGTCGAACAGGGGTCCCCGGGGAGCTGTTTTTT. Translation: CASSRTGVPGELFF.